The rows below give T cell receptor beta chains drawn from one sample of a study of CD8 T cells in Susac syndrome. TCRdb itself ran the immunoSEQ multiplex PCR reads through MiXCR, one entry per CDR3 protein. This sample has 120,000 to 150,000 distinct CDR3 sequences, with roughly 95% found just once. The sample consisted of CD4+ T cells from PBMCs. Source of these receptors: a human donor with Susac syndrome. Each CDR3 is given with its conserved first and last residue. D genes are given only for firm matches. The listing skips clone size in some rows; elsewhere it reads once, few, many or a size class.

d_gene: NA
abundance: NA
v_gene: TRBV3-1
j_gene: TRBJ1-2
CDR3aa: CASSVRQGHYGYTF
CDR3nt: TGTGCCAGCAGCGTTCGGCAGGGGCACTATGGCTACACCTTC

d_gene: NA
abundance: NA
v_gene: TRBV3-1
j_gene: TRBJ2-3
CDR3aa: CASSQAVGRDTQYF
CDR3nt: TGTGCCAGCAGCCAAGCTGTGGGGAGAGATACGCAGTATTTT

d_gene: NA
abundance: NA
v_gene: TRBV6-2/TRBV6-3
j_gene: TRBJ2-6
CDR3aa: CATLLSGANVLTF
CDR3nt: TGTGCCACCTTATTGTCTGGGGCCAACGTCCTGACTTTC

d_gene: NA
abundance: NA
v_gene: TRBV11-2
j_gene: TRBJ1-2
CDR3aa: CASSLEGSLGYTF
CDR3nt: TGTGCCAGCAGCTTAGAGGGGTCTCTTGGCTACACCTTC

d_gene: NA
abundance: NA
v_gene: TRBV15
j_gene: TRBJ2-5
CDR3aa: CATSRDPGGEETQYF
CDR3nt: TGTGCCACCAGCAGAGATCCGGGGGGCGAAGAGACCCAGTACTTC

d_gene: NA
abundance: NA
v_gene: TRBV6-5
j_gene: TRBJ1-2
CDR3aa: CASSPLTANYGYTF
CDR3nt: TGTGCCAGCAGTCCTTTGACAGCTAACTATGGCTACACCTTC

d_gene: NA
abundance: NA
v_gene: TRBV6-6
j_gene: TRBJ1-5
CDR3aa: CASSYGGDGQPQHF
CDR3nt: TGTGCCAGCAGTTACGGAGGGGACGGGCAGCCCCAGCATTTT

d_gene: NA
abundance: NA
v_gene: TRBV7-9
j_gene: TRBJ2-2
CDR3aa: CASSLMGARVAVGELFF
CDR3nt: TGTGCCAGCAGCTTAATGGGGGCCCGAGTCGCTGTCGGGGAGCTGTTTTTT

d_gene: NA
abundance: NA
v_gene: TRBV3-1
j_gene: TRBJ1-5
CDR3aa: CASSQGGRNNQPQHF
CDR3nt: TGTGCCAGCAGCCAAGGTGGACGGAACAATCAGCCCCAGCATTTT

d_gene: TRBD2
abundance: NA
v_gene: TRBV19
j_gene: TRBJ2-1
CDR3aa: CASSIDRLAGNEQFF
CDR3nt: TGTGCCAGTAGTATAGATCGACTAGCGGGGAATGAGCAGTTCTTC

d_gene: NA
abundance: NA
v_gene: TRBV11-2
j_gene: TRBJ2-5
CDR3aa: CASSPRPRVEETQYF
CDR3nt: TGTGCCAGCAGCCCCCGGCCCAGGGTTGAGGAGACCCAGTACTTC

d_gene: TRBD1
abundance: NA
v_gene: TRBV6-5
j_gene: TRBJ2-4
CDR3aa: CASSYSSGQGFGIQYF
CDR3nt: TGTGCCAGCAGTTACTCGTCGGGACAGGGGTTCGGCATTCAGTACTTC

d_gene: TRBD2
abundance: NA
v_gene: TRBV12-3/TRBV12-4
j_gene: TRBJ2-3
CDR3aa: CASSFGLAGWTDTQYF
CDR3nt: TGTGCCAGCAGCTTCGGACTAGCGGGATGGACAGATACGCAGTATTTT

d_gene: NA
abundance: NA
v_gene: TRBV7-3
j_gene: TRBJ1-1
CDR3aa: CASSGTENTEAFF
CDR3nt: TGTGCCAGCAGCGGTACAGAGAACACTGAAGCTTTCTTT

d_gene: TRBD2
abundance: NA
v_gene: TRBV5-8
j_gene: TRBJ2-3
CDR3aa: CASSPTTLADGGTDTQYF
CDR3nt: TGTGCCAGCAGCCCGACCACCCTAGCGGACGGCGGGACAGATACGCAGTATTTT

d_gene: TRBD2
abundance: NA
v_gene: TRBV6-6
j_gene: TRBJ2-7
CDR3aa: CASRGTSGTSYEQYF
CDR3nt: TGTGCCAGCAGGGGGACTAGCGGGACCTCCTACGAGCAGTACTTC

d_gene: TRBD2
abundance: NA
v_gene: TRBV20-1
j_gene: TRBJ2-5
CDR3aa: CSASILAGGREETQYF
CDR3nt: TGCAGTGCTAGCATACTAGCGGGAGGGCGGGAAGAGACCCAGTACTTC

d_gene: TRBD1
abundance: once
v_gene: TRBV29-1
j_gene: TRBJ1-1
CDR3aa: CSVNPQGMNTEAFF
CDR3nt: TGCAGCGTTAACCCACAGGGGATGAACACTGAAGCTTTCTTT

d_gene: TRBD1
abundance: NA
v_gene: TRBV5-6
j_gene: TRBJ2-7
CDR3aa: CASSLTGDSYEQYF
CDR3nt: TGTGCCAGCAGCCTGACAGGGGATTCCTACGAGCAGTACTTC

d_gene: TRBD2
abundance: NA
v_gene: TRBV19
j_gene: TRBJ2-2
CDR3aa: CASTRLAGSTGELFF
CDR3nt: TGTGCCAGTACCCGACTAGCGGGGAGCACCGGGGAGCTGTTTTTT

d_gene: NA
abundance: once
v_gene: TRBV7-3
j_gene: TRBJ2-1
CDR3aa: CASSLSLDNEQFF
CDR3nt: TGTGCCAGCAGCTTAAGCCTGGACAATGAGCAGTTCTTC

d_gene: NA
abundance: NA
v_gene: TRBV20-1
j_gene: TRBJ1-5
CDR3aa: CSASTEGAQPQHF
CDR3nt: TGCAGTGCTTCTACGGAAGGGGCTCAGCCCCAGCATTTT

d_gene: TRBD2
abundance: once
v_gene: TRBV20-1
j_gene: TRBJ2-1
CDR3aa: CSAPHTSGRPYEQFF
CDR3nt: TGCAGTGCTCCCCATACTAGCGGTAGACCCTATGAGCAGTTCTTC

d_gene: TRBD1
abundance: NA
v_gene: TRBV2
j_gene: TRBJ2-4
CDR3aa: CASRDRVLGNIQYF
CDR3nt: TGTGCCAGCAGGGACAGGGTTTTAGGAAACATTCAGTACTTC

d_gene: TRBD1
abundance: NA
v_gene: TRBV12-3/TRBV12-4
j_gene: TRBJ2-7
CDR3aa: CASSFSPPGQGNEQYF
CDR3nt: TGTGCCAGCAGTTTCTCCCCGCCGGGACAGGGAAACGAGCAGTACTTC